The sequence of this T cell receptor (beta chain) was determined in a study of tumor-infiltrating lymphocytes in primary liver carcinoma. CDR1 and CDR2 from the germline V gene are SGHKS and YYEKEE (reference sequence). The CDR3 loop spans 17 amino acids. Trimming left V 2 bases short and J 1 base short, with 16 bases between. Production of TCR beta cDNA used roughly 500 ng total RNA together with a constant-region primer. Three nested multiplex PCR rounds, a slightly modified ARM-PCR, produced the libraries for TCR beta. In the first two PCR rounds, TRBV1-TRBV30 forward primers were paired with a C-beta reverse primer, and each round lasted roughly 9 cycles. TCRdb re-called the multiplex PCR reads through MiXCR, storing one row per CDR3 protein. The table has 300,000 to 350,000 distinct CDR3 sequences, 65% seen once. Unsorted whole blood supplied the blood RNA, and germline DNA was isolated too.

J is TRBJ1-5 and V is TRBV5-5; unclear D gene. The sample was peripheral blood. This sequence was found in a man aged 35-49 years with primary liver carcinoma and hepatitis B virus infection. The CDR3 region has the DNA TGTGCCAGCAGCTTTAGCAGCGGGATGGGGAGCAATCAGCCCCAGCATTTT. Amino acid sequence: CASSFSSGMGSNQPQHF.